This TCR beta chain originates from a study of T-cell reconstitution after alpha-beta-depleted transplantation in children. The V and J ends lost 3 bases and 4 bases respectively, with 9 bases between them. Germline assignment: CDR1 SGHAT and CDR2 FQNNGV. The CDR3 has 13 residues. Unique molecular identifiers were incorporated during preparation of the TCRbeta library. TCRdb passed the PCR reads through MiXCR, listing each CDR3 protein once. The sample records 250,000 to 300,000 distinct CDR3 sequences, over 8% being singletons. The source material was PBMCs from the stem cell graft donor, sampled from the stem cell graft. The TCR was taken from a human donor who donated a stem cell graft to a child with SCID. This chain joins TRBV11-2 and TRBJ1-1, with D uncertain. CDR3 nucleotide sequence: TGTGCCAGCAGCTTCGGGGTAACCACTGAAGCTTTCTTT. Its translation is CASSFGVTTEAFF.